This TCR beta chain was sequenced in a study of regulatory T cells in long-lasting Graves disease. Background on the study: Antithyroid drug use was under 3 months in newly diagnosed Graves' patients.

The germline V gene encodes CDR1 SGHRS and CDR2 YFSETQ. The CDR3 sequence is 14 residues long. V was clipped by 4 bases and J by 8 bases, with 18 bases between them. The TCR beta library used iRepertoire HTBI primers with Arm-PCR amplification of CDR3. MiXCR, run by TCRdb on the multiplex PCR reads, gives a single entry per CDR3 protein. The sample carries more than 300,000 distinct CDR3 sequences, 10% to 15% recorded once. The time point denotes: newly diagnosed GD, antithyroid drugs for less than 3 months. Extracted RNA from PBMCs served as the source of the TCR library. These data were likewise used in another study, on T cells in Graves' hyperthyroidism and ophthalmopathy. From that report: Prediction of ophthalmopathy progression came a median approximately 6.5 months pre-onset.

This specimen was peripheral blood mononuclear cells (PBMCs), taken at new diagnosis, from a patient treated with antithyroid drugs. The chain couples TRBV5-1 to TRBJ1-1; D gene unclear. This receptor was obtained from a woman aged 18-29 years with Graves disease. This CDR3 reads CASSRHEIDLEAFF. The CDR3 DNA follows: TGCGCCAGCAGCCGTCACGAGATTGACTTGGAAGCTTTCTTT.